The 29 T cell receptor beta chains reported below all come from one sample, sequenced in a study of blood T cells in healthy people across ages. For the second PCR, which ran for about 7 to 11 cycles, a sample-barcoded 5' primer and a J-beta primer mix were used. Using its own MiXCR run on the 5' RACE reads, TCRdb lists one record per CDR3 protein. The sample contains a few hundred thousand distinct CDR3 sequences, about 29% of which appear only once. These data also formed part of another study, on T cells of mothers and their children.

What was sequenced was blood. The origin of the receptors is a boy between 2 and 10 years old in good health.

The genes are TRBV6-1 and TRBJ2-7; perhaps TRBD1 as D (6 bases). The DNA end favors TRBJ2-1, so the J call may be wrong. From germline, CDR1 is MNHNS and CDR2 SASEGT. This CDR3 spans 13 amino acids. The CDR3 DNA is TGTGCCAGCAGTCAATCTCAGGGGTATGAGCAGTTCTTC. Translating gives CASSQSQGYEQFF.

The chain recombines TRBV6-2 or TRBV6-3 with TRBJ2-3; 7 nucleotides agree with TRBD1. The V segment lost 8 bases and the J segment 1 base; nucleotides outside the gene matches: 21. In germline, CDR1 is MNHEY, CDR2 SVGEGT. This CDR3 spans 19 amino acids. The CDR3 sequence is CASRWDSKFKRRRTDTQYF. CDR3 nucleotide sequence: TGTGCCAGCCGCTGGGACAGTAAATTTAAGCGGAGACGCACAGATACGCAGTATTTT.

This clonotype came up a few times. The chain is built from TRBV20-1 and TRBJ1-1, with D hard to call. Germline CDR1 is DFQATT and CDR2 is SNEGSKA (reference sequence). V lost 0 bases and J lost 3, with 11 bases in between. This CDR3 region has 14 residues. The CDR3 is CSARDQGRDTEAFF. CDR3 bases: TGCAGTGCTAGAGATCAAGGGCGAGACACTGAAGCTTTCTTT.

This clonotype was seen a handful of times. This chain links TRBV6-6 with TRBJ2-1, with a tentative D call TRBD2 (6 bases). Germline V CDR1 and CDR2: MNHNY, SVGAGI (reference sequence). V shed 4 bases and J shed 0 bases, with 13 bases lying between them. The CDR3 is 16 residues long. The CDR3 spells CASSCLGGSSYNEQFF. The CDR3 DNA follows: TGTGCCAGCAGTTGCCTCGGAGGGAGCTCCTACAATGAGCAGTTCTTC.

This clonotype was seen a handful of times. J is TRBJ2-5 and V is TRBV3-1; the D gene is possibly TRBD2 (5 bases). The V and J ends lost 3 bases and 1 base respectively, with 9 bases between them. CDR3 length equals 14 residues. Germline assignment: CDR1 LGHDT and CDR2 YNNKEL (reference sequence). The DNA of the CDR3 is TGTGCCAGCAGCCACCAGCGGCCCCAAGAGACCCAGTACTTC. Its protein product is CASSHQRPQETQYF.

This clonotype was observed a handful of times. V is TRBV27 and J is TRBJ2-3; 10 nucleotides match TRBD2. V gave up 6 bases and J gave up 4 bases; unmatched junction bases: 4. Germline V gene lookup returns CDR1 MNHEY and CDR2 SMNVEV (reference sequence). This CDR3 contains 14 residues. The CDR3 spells CASRLTSGSDTQYF. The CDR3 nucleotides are TGTGCCAGCAGACTGACTAGCGGGTCAGATACGCAGTATTTT.

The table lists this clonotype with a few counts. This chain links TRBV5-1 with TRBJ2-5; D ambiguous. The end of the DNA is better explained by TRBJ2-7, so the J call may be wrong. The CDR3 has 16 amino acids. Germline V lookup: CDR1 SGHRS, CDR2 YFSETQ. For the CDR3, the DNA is TGCGCCAGCAGCTTTGTCGGCCTATTAAGTCCTCACGAGCAGTACTTC. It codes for CASSFVGLLSPHEQYF.

CDR3 amino acids: CASSSWTGRTDTQYF. CDR3 sequence (DNA): TGTGCCAGCAGTTCCTGGACAGGTCGCACAGATACGCAGTATTTT. This rearrangement joins TRBV12-3 or TRBV12-4 to TRBJ2-3, with 7 bases identical to TRBD1. CDR3 length equals 15 residues. Germline trimming cut 4 bases from V and 1 base from J; bases unmatched to any gene: 5.

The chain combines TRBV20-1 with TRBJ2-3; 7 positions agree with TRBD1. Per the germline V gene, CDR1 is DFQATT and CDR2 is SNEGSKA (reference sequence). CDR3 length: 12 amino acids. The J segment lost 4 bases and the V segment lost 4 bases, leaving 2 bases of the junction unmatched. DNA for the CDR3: TGCAGTGCTATAACAGGGGCAGATACGCAGTATTTT. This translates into CSAITGADTQYF.

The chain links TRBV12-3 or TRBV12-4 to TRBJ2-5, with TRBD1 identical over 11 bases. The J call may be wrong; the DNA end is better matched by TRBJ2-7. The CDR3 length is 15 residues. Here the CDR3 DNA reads TGTGCCAGCAGTCCCTCGGACAGGGGGCCCTACGAGCAGTACTTC. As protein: CASSPSDRGPYEQYF.

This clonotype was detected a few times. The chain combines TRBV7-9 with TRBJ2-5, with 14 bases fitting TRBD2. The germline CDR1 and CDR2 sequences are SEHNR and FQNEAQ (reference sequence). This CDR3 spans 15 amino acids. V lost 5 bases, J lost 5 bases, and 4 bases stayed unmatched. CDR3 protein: CASSMGLAGEETQYF. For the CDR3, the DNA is TGTGCCAGCAGCATGGGACTAGCGGGAGAGGAGACCCAGTACTTC.

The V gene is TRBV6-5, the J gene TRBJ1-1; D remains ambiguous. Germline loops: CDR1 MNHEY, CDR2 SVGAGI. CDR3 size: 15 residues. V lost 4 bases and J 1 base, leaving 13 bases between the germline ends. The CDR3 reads CASSSYSQANTEAFF. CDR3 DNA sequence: TGTGCCAGCAGTTCCTATTCTCAGGCGAACACTGAAGCTTTCTTT.

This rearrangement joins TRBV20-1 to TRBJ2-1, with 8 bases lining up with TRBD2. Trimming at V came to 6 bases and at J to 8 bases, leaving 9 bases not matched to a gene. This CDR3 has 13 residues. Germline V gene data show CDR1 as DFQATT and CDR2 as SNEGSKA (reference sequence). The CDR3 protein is CSANGRAVDEQFF. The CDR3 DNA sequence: TGCAGTGCCAACGGGAGGGCCGTGGATGAGCAGTTCTTC.

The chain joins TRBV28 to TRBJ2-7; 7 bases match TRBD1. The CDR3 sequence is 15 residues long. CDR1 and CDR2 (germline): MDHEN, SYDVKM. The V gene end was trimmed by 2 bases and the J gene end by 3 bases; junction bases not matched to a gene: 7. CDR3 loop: CASSLNSGGIYEQYF. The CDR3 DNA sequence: TGTGCCAGCAGTTTAAATTCAGGGGGAATCTACGAGCAGTACTTC.

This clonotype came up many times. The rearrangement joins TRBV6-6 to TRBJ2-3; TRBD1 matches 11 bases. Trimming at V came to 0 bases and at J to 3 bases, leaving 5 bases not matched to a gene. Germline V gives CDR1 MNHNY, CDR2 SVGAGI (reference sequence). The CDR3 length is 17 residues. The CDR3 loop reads CASSYSGGQGVTDTQYF. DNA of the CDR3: TGTGCCAGCAGTTACTCCGGGGGACAGGGGGTGACAGATACGCAGTATTTT.

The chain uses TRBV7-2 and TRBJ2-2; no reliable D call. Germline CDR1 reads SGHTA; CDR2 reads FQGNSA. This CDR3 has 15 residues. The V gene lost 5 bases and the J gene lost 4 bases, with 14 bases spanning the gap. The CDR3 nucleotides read TGTGCCAGCAGCGCCTACCAGCGCCCCACCGGGGAGCTGTTTTTT. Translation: CASSAYQRPTGELFF.

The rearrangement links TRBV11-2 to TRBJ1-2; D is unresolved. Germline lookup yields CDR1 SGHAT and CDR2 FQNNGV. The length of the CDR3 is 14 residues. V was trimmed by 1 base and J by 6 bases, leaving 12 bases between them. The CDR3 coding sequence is TGTGCCAGCAGCTTAGTGCTAGGATGGGATGGCTACACCTTC. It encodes CASSLVLGWDGYTF.

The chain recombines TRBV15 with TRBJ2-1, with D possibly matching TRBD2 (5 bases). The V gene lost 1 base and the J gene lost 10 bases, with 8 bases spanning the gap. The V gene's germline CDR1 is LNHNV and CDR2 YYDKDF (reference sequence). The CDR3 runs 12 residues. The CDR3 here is CATSRGLQEQFF. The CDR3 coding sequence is TGTGCCACCAGCAGAGGACTACAGGAGCAGTTCTTC.

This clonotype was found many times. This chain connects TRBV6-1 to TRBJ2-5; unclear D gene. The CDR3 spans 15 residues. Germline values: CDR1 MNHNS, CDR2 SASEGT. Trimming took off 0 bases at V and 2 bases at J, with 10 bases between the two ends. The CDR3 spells CASSEAPMGQETQYF. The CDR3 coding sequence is TGTGCCAGCAGTGAAGCCCCGATGGGGCAAGAGACCCAGTACTTC.

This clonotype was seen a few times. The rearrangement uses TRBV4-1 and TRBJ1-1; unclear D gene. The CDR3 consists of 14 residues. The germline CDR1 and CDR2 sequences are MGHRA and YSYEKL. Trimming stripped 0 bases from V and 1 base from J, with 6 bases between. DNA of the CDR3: TGCGCCAGCAGCCAAGATTCAGCGAACACTGAAGCTTTCTTT. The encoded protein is CASSQDSANTEAFF.

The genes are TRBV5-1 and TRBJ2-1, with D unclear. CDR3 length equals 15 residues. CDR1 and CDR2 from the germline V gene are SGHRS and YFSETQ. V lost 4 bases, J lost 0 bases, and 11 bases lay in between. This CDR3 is CASSVDGGSYNEQFF. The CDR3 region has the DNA TGCGCCAGCAGCGTGGACGGCGGCTCCTACAATGAGCAGTTCTTC.

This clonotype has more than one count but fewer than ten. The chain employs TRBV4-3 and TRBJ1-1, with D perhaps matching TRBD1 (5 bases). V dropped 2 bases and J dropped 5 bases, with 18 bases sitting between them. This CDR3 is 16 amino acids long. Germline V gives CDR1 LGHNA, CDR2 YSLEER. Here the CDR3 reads CASSQRVQGSVTEAFF. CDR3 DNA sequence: TGCGCCAGCAGCCAACGTGTTCAGGGTAGTGTGACTGAAGCTTTCTTT.

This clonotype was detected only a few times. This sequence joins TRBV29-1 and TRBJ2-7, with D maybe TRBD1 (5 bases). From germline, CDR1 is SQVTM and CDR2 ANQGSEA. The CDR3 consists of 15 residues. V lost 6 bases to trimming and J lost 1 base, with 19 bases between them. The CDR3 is CSVFHVAGNSYEQYF. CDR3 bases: TGCAGCGTCTTCCATGTGGCAGGGAATTCCTACGAGCAGTACTTC.

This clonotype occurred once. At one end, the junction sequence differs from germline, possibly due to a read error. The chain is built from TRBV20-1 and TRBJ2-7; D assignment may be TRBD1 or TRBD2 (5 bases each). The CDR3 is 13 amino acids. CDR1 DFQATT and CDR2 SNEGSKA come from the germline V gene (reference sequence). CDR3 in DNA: TGCAGTGCTAGTAGGGGAGCCTCCAACGAGCAGTACTTC. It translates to CSASRGASNEQYF.

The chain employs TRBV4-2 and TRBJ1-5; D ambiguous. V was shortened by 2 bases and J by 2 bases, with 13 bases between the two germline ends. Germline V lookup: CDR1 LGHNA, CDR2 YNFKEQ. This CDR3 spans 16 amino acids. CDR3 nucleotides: TGTGCCAGCAGCCAACCAGACTCCCGGGGCAATCAGCCCCAGCATTTT. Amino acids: CASSQPDSRGNQPQHF.

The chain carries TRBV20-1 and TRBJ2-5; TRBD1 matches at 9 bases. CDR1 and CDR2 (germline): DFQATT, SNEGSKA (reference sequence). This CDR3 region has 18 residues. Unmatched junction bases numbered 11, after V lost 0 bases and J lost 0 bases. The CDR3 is CSARDGKTGGADQETQYF. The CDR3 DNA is TGCAGTGCTAGAGATGGAAAGACAGGGGGGGCGGACCAAGAGACCCAGTACTTC.

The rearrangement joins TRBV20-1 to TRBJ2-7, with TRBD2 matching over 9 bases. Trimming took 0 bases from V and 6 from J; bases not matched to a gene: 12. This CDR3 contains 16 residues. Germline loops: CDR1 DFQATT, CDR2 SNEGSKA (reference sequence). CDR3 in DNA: TGCAGTGCTAGAGATATCGGAGTAGCGGGAGAAGGCGAGCAGTACTTC. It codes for CSARDIGVAGEGEQYF.

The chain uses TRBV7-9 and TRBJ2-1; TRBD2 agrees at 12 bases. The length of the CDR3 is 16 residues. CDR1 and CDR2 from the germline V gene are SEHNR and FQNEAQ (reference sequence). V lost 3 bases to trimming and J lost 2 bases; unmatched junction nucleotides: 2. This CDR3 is CASSLTSGRTYNEQFF. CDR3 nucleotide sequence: TGTGCCAGCAGCTTGACTAGCGGGAGAACCTACAATGAGCAGTTCTTC.

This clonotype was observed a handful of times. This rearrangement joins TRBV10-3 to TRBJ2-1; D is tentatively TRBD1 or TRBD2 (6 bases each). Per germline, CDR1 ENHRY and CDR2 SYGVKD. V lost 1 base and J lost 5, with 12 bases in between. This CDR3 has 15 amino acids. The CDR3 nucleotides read TGTGCCATCAGTGAGTTATCGGAGGGGGACAATGAGCAGTTCTTC. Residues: CAISELSEGDNEQFF.